Shown below are 6 T cell receptor beta chains from a single sample sequenced in a study of OX40 agonist ivuxolimab in advanced cancers. TCRdb keeps only in-frame clones here, not all; method: immunoSEQ multiplex PCR. The sample lists 25,000 to 35,000 clones; around 83% were seen once. Source: CD4+ or CD8+ T cells sorted from blood, taken in a trial of the OX40 agonist ivuxolimab. The receptors shown here come from an adult with an advanced solid tumor such as melanoma, head and neck, liver or kidney cancer.

The chain is built from TRBV6-5 and TRBJ2-2; 7 bases match TRBD1. Germline trimming cut 5 bases from V and 5 bases from J; bases unmatched to any gene: 5. Germline V CDR1 and CDR2: MNHEY, SVGAGI. There are 14 residues in the CDR3. CDR3 region: CASSKGAATGELFF. For the CDR3, the DNA is TGTGCCAGCAGTAAGGGGGCTGCTACCGGGGAGCTGTTTTTT.

The V gene is TRBV27, the J gene TRBJ1-1; TRBD1 matches 8 bases. The CDR3 sequence is 15 residues long. CDR1 MNHEY and CDR2 SMNVEV come from the germline V gene (reference sequence). V gave up 2 bases and J gave up 5 bases; unmatched junction bases: 7. CDR3 bases: TGTGCCAGCAGTTTAGGGACAGGCGCGAGGACTGAAGCTTTCTTT. Its protein is CASSLGTGARTEAFF.

This clone is deemed medium-sized. V usage is TRBV7-9 and J usage is TRBJ2-7; TRBD1 might be the D (5 bases). Between the trimmed V and J ends, which lost 11 bases and 2 bases, there was a span of 13 bases. CDR1 is SEHNR and CDR2 is FQNEAQ in the germline V gene (reference sequence). CDR3 size: 12 residues. DNA of the CDR3: TGTGCCTCGACAGCCCTAACCTACGAGCAGTACTTC. It encodes CASTALTYEQYF.

V and J are TRBV19 and TRBJ2-1; the match to TRBD2 covers 12 bases. V shed 5 bases and J 7 bases; nucleotides not matched to a gene: 9. The length of the CDR3 is 16 residues. Germline CDR1 LNHDA, CDR2 SQIVND (reference sequence). CDR3 bases: TGTGCCAGTAGTTCCCCGACTAGCGGGAGTAAAAATGAGCAGTTCTTC. This codes for CASSSPTSGSKNEQFF.

This clone was seen just once. This chain connects TRBV19 to TRBJ2-1; D unclear. V was clipped by 4 bases and J by 2 bases, with 9 bases between them. This CDR3 contains 14 residues. Germline V gene data show CDR1 as LNHDA and CDR2 as SQIVND (reference sequence). This CDR3 is CASSTSSTYNEQFF. The CDR3 DNA reads as TGTGCCAGTAGTACCTCCTCTACCTACAATGAGCAGTTCTTC.

V usage is TRBV28 and J usage is TRBJ2-1; D unresolved. The CDR3 covers 12 residues. Per germline, CDR1 MDHEN and CDR2 SYDVKM. V was cut by 3 bases and J by 3 bases, with 3 bases left in between. The CDR3 sequence is CASSFGYNEQFF. As DNA, the CDR3 is TGTGCCAGCAGTTTCGGCTACAATGAGCAGTTCTTC.